Below, one T cell receptor beta chain is given with its context. Its cognate antigen is unknown. One end of the junction is discordant with germline, which a read error may explain. A modified ARM-PCR protocol with three rounds of nested PCR amplified TCRbeta. TCRdb re-derived calls from the multiplex PCR reads in MiXCR, one entry per CDR3 protein. The sample includes about 82,000 distinct CDR3 sequences, 60% to 85% seen only once; the top ten take roughly 12%. This entry belongs to a study of tumor and adjacent non-tumor tissue in lung cancer. Study as a whole: The patients, approximately nine men and five or six women, were roughly 30 to 76 with stage I to III disease.

The CDR3 totals 14 residues. The germline gives CDR1 SGHNT, CDR2 YENEEA. RNA was extracted from bulk tissue without any cell sorting. Newly diagnosed lung cancer patients had thoracic surgery in China, August–late 2014, without prior chemotherapy. Study results and caveats: In normal lung, the top 100 clones were significantly more dominant than in tumor. Shorter survival was associated with higher TCR diversity in tumors.

The clonotype originates from a woman aged 45-59 years with non-small cell lung cancer. The specimen sequenced was lung tumor tissue. V and J are TRBV11-3 and TRBJ2-2; 7 nucleotides agree with TRBD2. CDR3 sequence reads: CASSLTGGTGELFF. CDR3 nucleotide sequence: TGTGCCAGCAGCCTAACGGGAGGCACCGGGGAGCTGTTCTTT.